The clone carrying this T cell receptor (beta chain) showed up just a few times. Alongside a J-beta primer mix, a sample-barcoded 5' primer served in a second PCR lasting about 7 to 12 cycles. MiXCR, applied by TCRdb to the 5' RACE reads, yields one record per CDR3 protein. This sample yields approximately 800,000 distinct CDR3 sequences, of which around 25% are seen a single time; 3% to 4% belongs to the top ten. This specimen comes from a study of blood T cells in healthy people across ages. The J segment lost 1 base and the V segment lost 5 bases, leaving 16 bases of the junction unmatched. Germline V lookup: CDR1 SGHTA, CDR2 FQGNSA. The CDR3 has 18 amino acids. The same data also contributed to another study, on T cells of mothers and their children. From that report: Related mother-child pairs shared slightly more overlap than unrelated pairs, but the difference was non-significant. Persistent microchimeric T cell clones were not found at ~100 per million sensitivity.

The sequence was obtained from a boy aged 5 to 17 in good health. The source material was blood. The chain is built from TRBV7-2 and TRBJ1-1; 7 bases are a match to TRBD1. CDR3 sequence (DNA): TGTGCCAGCAGCCGACGGACAAGGGGGCTGTGGTGGAACACTGAAGCTTTCTTT. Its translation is CASSRRTRGLWWNTEAFF.